The T cell receptor beta chain described here comes from a study of human T cells and chemical hapten exposure. This clonotype has only a few counts. Antigen unknown. MiXCR was run by TCRdb on the RACE reads, yielding one entry per CDR3 protein. The table includes approximately 260,000 distinct CDR3 sequences, approximately 8.6% detected once. Points from the study as a whole: While controls formed fewer of them, expanded TCRs formed significantly more large CDR3 similarity clusters.

Specified time point: pre-sensitization, week 0. Treatment defined: therapeutic diphenylcyclopropenone sensitization with weekly scalp DPC. Participating donors were patients with alopecia, aged 18 to 70 years, considered appropriate candidates for DPC. Sequencing used whole blood, obtained in connection with sensitization to the hapten diphenylcyclopropenone (DPC). This receptor was identified in a woman aged 40 to 50 with alopecia areata. Some clones in this sample may be carry-over from other donors' samples.

CDR3 loop: CASSRSGDWSGANVLTF. The CDR3 nucleotides are TGTGCCAGCAGCCGTTCCGGGGACTGGAGTGGGGCCAACGTCCTGACTTTC. The chain couples TRBV7-3 to TRBJ2-6, with TRBD2 as a possible D gene (6 bases). Trimming pared 5 bases from V and 3 bases from J, leaving 17 bases between. The CDR3 is made up of 17 amino acids. The germline V gene has CDR1 SGHTA and CDR2 FQGTGA. Complete variable domain (other parts from reference TRBV7-3 and TRBJ2-6): GAGVSQTPSNKVTEKGKYVELRCDPISGHTALYWYRQSLGQGPEFLIYFQGTGAADDSGLPNDRFFAVRPEGSVSTLKIQRTERGDSAVYLCASSRSGDWSGANVLTFGAGSRLTVL.